The 28 T cell receptor beta chains presented below share a single source sample, sequenced in a study of T cell responses to AZD1222 COVID-19 vaccine. Assay: immunoSEQ multiplex PCR; the TCRdb copy retains only in-frame clones and omits some. The sample holds around 140,000 clones; 90% are singletons and the top ten take 1.5% to 2%. The material was peripheral blood, obtained on day 0 of AZD1222 vaccination. Receptors were obtained from an adult in good health.

The chain joins TRBV7-9 to TRBJ2-5; D is ambiguous. The V and J ends lost 3 bases and 4 bases respectively, with 15 bases between them. Germline-derived CDR1 and CDR2 are SEHNR and FQNEAQ (reference sequence). CDR3 size: 15 residues. The CDR3 sequence: CASSLIRLEAETQYF. The CDR3 DNA follows: TGTGCCAGCAGCTTGATAAGACTTGAAGCAGAGACCCAGTACTTC.

This clone showed up just once. This sequence joins TRBV18 and TRBJ2-7; the match to TRBD1 covers 10 bases. CDR3 length: 13 amino acids. The germline CDR1 and CDR2 sequences are KGHSH and LQKENI. Trimming at V came to 6 bases and at J to 6 bases, leaving 5 bases not matched to a gene. CDR3 in amino acids: CASSPGQGTEQYF. DNA for the CDR3: TGTGCCAGCTCGCCGGGACAGGGGACCGAGCAGTACTTC.

V and J are TRBV30 and TRBJ1-4; 8 bases are a match to TRBD1. Germline loops: CDR1 GTSNPN, CDR2 SVGIG (reference sequence). V lost 3 bases to trimming and J lost 8 bases; unmatched junction nucleotides: 11. The CDR3 spans 15 residues. The CDR3: CAWRTAGTGEEKLFF. The CDR3 nucleotides are TGTGCCTGGAGGACCGCCGGGACAGGAGAAGAAAAACTGTTTTTT.

The chain combines TRBV6-5 with TRBJ2-3; possibly TRBD2 for D (5 bases). Between the trimmed V and J ends, which lost 1 base and 5 bases, there was a span of 13 bases. This CDR3 has 15 amino acids. CDR1 and CDR2 from the germline V gene are MNHEY and SVGAGI. The CDR3, as DNA: TGTGCCAGCAGTTACTACCTGGACTCCTTAGATACGCAGTATTTT. Its protein product is CASSYYLDSLDTQYF.

The J gene is TRBJ2-1, the V gene TRBV5-1; 10 nucleotides match TRBD2. Germline V gene data show CDR1 as SGHRS and CDR2 as YFSETQ. V lost 2 bases and J lost 6; bases outside the gene matches: 5. This CDR3 has 15 amino acids. In nucleotides, the CDR3 is TGCGCCAGCAGCTTCCTAGCGGGAGTAGGCAATGAGCAGTTCTTC. Its protein product is CASSFLAGVGNEQFF.

V usage is TRBV19 and J usage is TRBJ1-1, with TRBD1 matching over 7 bases. The germline gives CDR1 LNHDA, CDR2 SQIVND (reference sequence). The J segment lost 10 bases and the V segment lost 6 bases, leaving 11 bases of the junction unmatched. The CDR3 runs 13 residues. CDR3 bases: TGTGCCAGTAGCACCCCCCCGGGACAGCGAGCTTTCTTT. Translating gives CASSTPPGQRAFF.

CDR3 sequence reads: CAITPIRATRYGYTF. The CDR3 DNA sequence: TGTGCCATCACCCCTATCCGGGCAACCCGCTATGGCTACACCTTC. The chain couples TRBV10-3 to TRBJ1-2; D is unclear. The germline V gene encodes CDR1 ENHRY and CDR2 SYGVKD. Trimming cost V 7 bases and J 4 bases, with 19 bases left between them. This CDR3 contains 15 residues.

This chain links TRBV19 with TRBJ1-5; TRBD1 is a possible D gene (6 bases). Deletions cut 8 bases from V and 0 bases from J, with 17 bases between. This CDR3 contains 16 residues. The germline V gene has CDR1 LNHDA and CDR2 SQIVND (reference sequence). In DNA form, the CDR3 reads TGTGCCAGTTCCCTCGCGGGGGGCTATAGCAATCAGCCCCAGCATTTT. This sequence encodes CASSLAGGYSNQPQHF.

The rearrangement uses TRBV3-1 (or the pseudogene TRBV3-2) and TRBJ1-1; no definite D call. Germline assignment: CDR1 LGHDT and CDR2 YNNKEL (reference sequence). The CDR3 extends over 16 amino acids. V was shortened by 0 bases and J by 4 bases, with 15 bases between the two germline ends. In DNA, the CDR3 is TGTGCCAGCAGCCAAGATGACCGGGGTTGGGTCACTGAAGCTTTCTTT. Protein: CASSQDDRGWVTEAFF.

V usage is TRBV19 and J usage is TRBJ1-5; D not resolved. The CDR3 has 15 amino acids. CDR1 and CDR2 (germline): LNHDA, SQIVND (reference sequence). V was shortened by 2 bases and J by 4 bases, with 12 bases between the two germline ends. CDR3 loop: CASSISWAGNQPQHF. Written as DNA, the CDR3 is TGTGCCAGTAGTATAAGTTGGGCGGGTAATCAGCCCCAGCATTTT. Full variable domain (rest looked up from reference TRBV19 and TRBJ1-5): DGGITQSPKYLFRKEGQNVTLSCEQNLNHDAMYWYRQDPGQGLRLIYYSQIVNDFQKGDIAEGYSVSREKKESFPLTVTSAQKNPTAFYLCASSISWAGNQPQHFGDGTRLSIL.

The genes are TRBV2 and TRBJ1-5; D possibly corresponds to TRBD1 (5 bases). Germline V lookup: CDR1 SNHLY, CDR2 FYNNEI. There are 14 residues in the CDR3. V was shortened by 2 bases and J by 6 bases, with 11 bases between the two germline ends. This chain's CDR3 is CASSEFPGGQPQHF. In DNA form, the CDR3 reads TGTGCCAGCAGTGAATTTCCGGGGGGTCAGCCCCAGCATTTT.

The chain has TRBV5-4 and TRBJ1-1; D is unresolved. V was clipped by 0 bases and J by 6 bases, with 9 bases between them. The CDR3 has 13 amino acids. CDR1 SGHNT and CDR2 YYREEE come from the germline V gene (reference sequence). The CDR3 spells CASSLGQIAEAFF. The DNA of the CDR3 is TGTGCCAGCAGCTTGGGGCAGATAGCTGAAGCTTTCTTT. Complete variable domain (other parts from reference TRBV5-4 and TRBJ1-1): ETGVTQSPTHLIKTRGQQVTLRCSSQSGHNTVSWYQQALGQGPQFIFQYYREEENGRGNFPPRFSGLQFPNYSSELNVNALELDDSALYLCASSLGQIAEAFFGQGTRLTVV.

The rearrangement links TRBV5-5 to TRBJ2-1; no firm D call. Trimming took off 0 bases at V and 1 base at J, with 11 bases between the two ends. CDR3 size: 16 residues. The V gene's germline CDR1 is SGHKS and CDR2 YYEKEE (reference sequence). CDR3 DNA sequence: TGTGCCAGCAGCTTGGCCCGGAGTCCGTCCTACAATGAGCAGTTCTTC. It specifies CASSLARSPSYNEQFF.

This chain uses TRBV5-1 with TRBJ1-2; 11 bases are a match to TRBD1. The length of the CDR3 is 14 residues. V lost 4 bases, J lost 4 bases, and 3 bases stayed unmatched. Germline assignment: CDR1 SGHRS and CDR2 YFSETQ. CDR3 sequence (DNA): TGCGCCAGCAGCCCCGGGACAGGGGGCTATGGCTACACCTTC. It translates to CASSPGTGGYGYTF.

The V gene is TRBV6-1, the J gene TRBJ1-3; no firm D call. The V gene lost 2 bases and the J gene lost 2 bases, with 13 bases spanning the gap. From germline, CDR1 is MNHNS and CDR2 SASEGT. This CDR3 is built from 16 residues. The CDR3 region has the DNA TGTGCCAGCAGTGAATGGTGGGAAAGGGCTGGAAACACCATATATTTT. Amino acids: CASSEWWERAGNTIYF.

This clone was observed a handful of times. The rearrangement uses TRBV28 and TRBJ2-3, with a weak D call TRBD1 (6 bases). The V and J ends lost 5 bases and 3 bases respectively, with 9 bases between them. The length of the CDR3 is 13 residues. Germline CDR1 is MDHEN and CDR2 is SYDVKM. CDR3 in amino acids: CASSPGTTDTQYF. As DNA, the CDR3 is TGTGCCAGCAGTCCAGGGACAACAGATACGCAGTATTTT. Full variable domain (remainder filled in from reference TRBV28 and TRBJ2-3): DVKVTQSSRYLVKRTGEKVFLECVQDMDHENMFWYRQDPGLGLRLIYFSYDVKMKEKGDIPEGYSVSREKKERFSLILESASTNQTSMYLCASSPGTTDTQYFGPGTRLTVL.

The rearrangement joins TRBV6-1 to TRBJ1-5; D is undetermined. The germline CDR1 and CDR2 sequences are MNHNS and SASEGT. The germline V and J ends were trimmed by 3 bases and 7 bases, with 4 bases remaining between them. This CDR3 has 11 residues. CDR3: CASSEAQPQHF. The CDR3 DNA reads as TGTGCCAGCAGTGAGGCGCAGCCCCAGCATTTT.

The chain joins TRBV5-4 to TRBJ1-1; D is undetermined. The CDR3 totals 12 residues. Per the germline V gene, CDR1 is SGHNT and CDR2 is YYREEE (reference sequence). V shed 0 bases and J shed 11 bases, with 11 bases lying between them. The CDR3 DNA follows: TGTGCCAGCAGCTTGGACCACTATCAGGCTTTCTTT. It specifies CASSLDHYQAFF. Variable domain in full (rest from reference TRBV5-4 and TRBJ1-1): ETGVTQSPTHLIKTRGQQVTLRCSSQSGHNTVSWYQQALGQGPQFIFQYYREEENGRGNFPPRFSGLQFPNYSSELNVNALELDDSALYLCASSLDHYQAFFGQGTRLTVV.

The gene calls are TRBV5-5 and TRBJ1-1; D is unclear. V lost 4 bases, J lost 7 bases, and 11 bases lay in between. The CDR3 contains 12 residues. From germline, CDR1 is SGHKS and CDR2 YYEKEE (reference sequence). CDR3 bases: TGTGCCAGCAGCCTGACGGTCCGTGAAGCTTTCTTT. This translates into CASSLTVREAFF. The full variable domain, with the rest looked up from reference TRBV5-5 and TRBJ1-1, is DAGVTQSPTHLIKTRGQQVTLRCSPISGHKSVSWYQQVLGQGPQFIFQYYEKEERGRGNFPDRFSARQFPNYSSELNVNALLLGDSALYLCASSLTVREAFFGQGTRLTVV.

The gene calls are TRBV4-3 and TRBJ2-1; D possibly corresponds to TRBD1 (6 bases). The CDR3 contains 14 residues. Germline V gene sequence: CDR1 LGHNA, CDR2 YSLEER. Trimming shortened V by 6 bases and J by 5 bases, and 14 bases separated the two germline ends. The CDR3 DNA reads as TGCGCCAGCAGTCCACAGGGCGTCAACAATGAGCAGTTCTTC. Its protein is CASSPQGVNNEQFF.

V usage is TRBV21-1 and J usage is TRBJ2-1. TRBV21-1 is a pseudogene. The CDR3 is made up of 13 amino acids. The CDR3 DNA is TGTGCCAGCAGCCCAAGGTGGGGGACTGAGCAGTTCTTC. Its protein product is CASSPRWGTEQFF.

This chain uses TRBV19 with TRBJ1-1; D unclear. CDR3 size: 13 residues. The V end lost 5 bases, the J end lost 10 bases, and 17 bases lay between the germline ends. Germline V gene sequence: CDR1 LNHDA, CDR2 SQIVND (reference sequence). The CDR3: CASSQTWGRGAFF. The CDR3 DNA follows: TGTGCCAGTAGTCAGACTTGGGGAAGAGGAGCTTTCTTT. The complete variable domain, with remaining parts taken from reference TRBV19 and TRBJ1-1, reads DGGITQSPKYLFRKEGQNVTLSCEQNLNHDAMYWYRQDPGQGLRLIYYSQIVNDFQKGDIAEGYSVSREKKESFPLTVTSAQKNPTAFYLCASSQTWGRGAFFGQGTRLTVV.

CDR3 nucleotide sequence: TGTGCCAGCAGCATCCGGGACCGCCGTGAAGCTTTCTTT. Its protein is CASSIRDRREAFF. J is TRBJ1-1 and V is TRBV7-2, with D perhaps TRBD1 (5 bases). The V end was cut by 5 bases, the J end by 7 bases, with 14 bases between. This CDR3 is 13 amino acids long. Germline-derived CDR1 and CDR2 are SGHTA and FQGNSA.

This clone was seen just once. The chain employs TRBV18 and TRBJ1-2, with D tentatively TRBD1 (5 bases). With 1 base removed from V and 4 bases from J, the gap between germline ends came to 13 bases. CDR3 length: 15 amino acids. The germline CDR1 and CDR2 sequences are KGHSH and LQKENI. The CDR3 spells CASSPLTGPGYGYTF. Written as DNA, the CDR3 is TGTGCCAGCTCACCACTTACGGGGCCGGGCTATGGCTACACCTTC.

The chain joins TRBV29-1 to TRBJ1-3; D remains ambiguous. CDR1 and CDR2 (germline): SQVTM, ANQGSEA. V shed 8 bases and J shed 4 bases, with 9 bases lying between them. The CDR3 sequence is 11 residues long. The CDR3, as DNA: TGCAGCAGCCTTGAAGGAAACACCATATATTTT. Amino acid sequence: CSSLEGNTIYF.

This chain joins TRBV5-6 and TRBJ2-2; D remains ambiguous. The germline V gene has CDR1 SGHDT and CDR2 YYEEEE. V was trimmed by 3 bases and J by 7 bases, leaving 13 bases between them. CDR3 size: 14 residues. The DNA for the CDR3 is TGTGCCAGCAGCTGGAGTATCTCTATCGGGGAGCTGTTTTTT. It translates to CASSWSISIGELFF.

V usage is TRBV27 and J usage is TRBJ2-7; 12 positions match TRBD2. Germline loops: CDR1 MNHEY, CDR2 SMNVEV (reference sequence). This CDR3 has 15 amino acids. The V and J ends lost 6 bases and 3 bases, in that order; junction bases with no gene match: 6. CDR3: CASRLTSGGIYEQYF. The DNA for the CDR3 is TGTGCCAGCAGGCTGACTAGCGGGGGTATCTACGAGCAGTACTTC.

This clone is termed medium-sized (0.01 to 0.1%). The chain links TRBV11-3 to TRBJ2-1; no reliable D call. V was pared by 4 bases and J by 0 bases, with 10 bases between. This CDR3 region has 15 residues. The germline gives CDR1 SGHNT, CDR2 YENEEA. The CDR3 sequence: CASSSNWGSYNEQFF. As DNA, the CDR3 is TGTGCCAGCAGCTCCAATTGGGGCTCCTACAATGAGCAGTTCTTC.